This T cell receptor (beta chain) was found in a study of T cell responses to AZD1222 COVID-19 vaccine. Study background: Whether given at about 4 or about 12 weeks, second doses were pooled. Broader study findings: Repertoires were collected only later (after the peak T cell response had occurred). Females outnumbered males among donors, who were mostly white British; clonal diversity was possibly underestimated. Nearly half of spike-specific TCRs reportedly go after variant regions that carry no mutations.

Remarks on this clone: Its target is unknown.

Data came from immunoSEQ multiplex PCR; TCRdb stores just in-frame clones and leaves some out. The profile shows around 130,000 clones, more than 85% of them singletons. CDR1 is GTSNPN and CDR2 is SVGIG in the germline V gene (reference sequence). With 8 bases removed from V and 0 bases from J, the gap between germline ends came to 8 bases. The CDR3 runs to 12 residues. This sequence was found in an adult in good health. The rearrangement joins TRBV30 to TRBJ1-3; D unresolved. The sequences come from peripheral blood, collected on day 0 of AZD1222 vaccination. CDR3: CARWTSGNTIYF. The DNA of the CDR3 is TGTGCCCGATGGACCTCTGGAAACACCATATATTTT.